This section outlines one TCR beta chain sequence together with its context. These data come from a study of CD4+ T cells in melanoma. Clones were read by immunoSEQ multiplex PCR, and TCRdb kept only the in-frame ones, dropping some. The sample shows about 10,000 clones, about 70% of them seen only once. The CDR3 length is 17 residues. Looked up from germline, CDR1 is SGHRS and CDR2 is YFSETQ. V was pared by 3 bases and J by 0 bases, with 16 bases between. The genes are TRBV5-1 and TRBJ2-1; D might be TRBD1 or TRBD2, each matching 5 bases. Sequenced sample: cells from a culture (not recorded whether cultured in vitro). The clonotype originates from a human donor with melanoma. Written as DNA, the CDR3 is TGCGCCAGCAGCTCCCTTAACTGGGGGAGCTCCTACAATGAGCAGTTCTTC. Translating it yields CASSSLNWGSSYNEQFF. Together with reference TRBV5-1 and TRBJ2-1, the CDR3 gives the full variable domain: KAGVTQTPRYLIKTRGQQVTLSCSPISGHRSVSWYQQTPGQGLQFLFEYFSETQRNKGNFPGRFSGRQFSNSRSEMNVSTLELGDSALYLCASSSLNWGSSYNEQFFGPGTRLTVL.